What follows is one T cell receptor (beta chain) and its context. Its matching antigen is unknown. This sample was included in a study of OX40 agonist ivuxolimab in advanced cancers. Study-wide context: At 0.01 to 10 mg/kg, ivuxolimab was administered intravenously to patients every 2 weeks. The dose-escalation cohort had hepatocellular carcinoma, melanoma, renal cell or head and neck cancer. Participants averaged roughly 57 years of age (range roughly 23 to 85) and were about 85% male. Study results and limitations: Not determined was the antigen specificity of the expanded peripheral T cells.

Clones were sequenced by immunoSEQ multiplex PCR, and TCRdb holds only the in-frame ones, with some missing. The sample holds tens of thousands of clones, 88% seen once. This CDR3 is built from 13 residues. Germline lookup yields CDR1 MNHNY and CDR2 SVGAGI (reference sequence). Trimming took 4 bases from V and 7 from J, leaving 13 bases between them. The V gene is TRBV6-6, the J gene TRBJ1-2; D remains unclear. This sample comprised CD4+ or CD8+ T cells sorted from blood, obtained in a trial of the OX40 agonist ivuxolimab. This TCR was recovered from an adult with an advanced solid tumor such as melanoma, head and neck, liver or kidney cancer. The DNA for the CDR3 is TGTGCCAGCAGTTCTACACGCCTGAGTGGCTACACCTTC. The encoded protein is CASSSTRLSGYTF.